This TCR beta chain derives from a study of blood T cell repertoires in COVID-19. Across the whole study: Spain, Italy and the United States supplied samples that represented acute and convalescent COVID-19. From T cells, B-cell-depleted T cells, or PBMCs came the material, which was cDNA or gDNA.

Original processing notes: Reference gene primer amplification in the assay estimated nucleated cell counts. The table came from immunoSEQ multiplex PCR; TCRdb's copy has only in-frame clones and leaves some out. Clone size and V and J calls were adopted from that table, with D and trimming inferred from the DNA. Of over 85,000 clones listed, around 73% are singletons. V was shortened by 0 bases and J by 2 bases, with 15 bases between the two germline ends. This CDR3 contains 16 residues. V is TRBV5-3 and J is TRBJ2-7; D is ambiguous. TRBV5-3 is classed as an ORF, of uncertain function. The TCR was taken from a man between 60 and 75 years old with active or convalescent COVID-19. Sequencing was carried out using peripheral blood. The CDR3 DNA follows: TGTGCCAGAAGCTTGGGGCCCAACCGCGGAACCTACGAGCAGTACTTC. As protein: CARSLGPNRGTYEQYF.